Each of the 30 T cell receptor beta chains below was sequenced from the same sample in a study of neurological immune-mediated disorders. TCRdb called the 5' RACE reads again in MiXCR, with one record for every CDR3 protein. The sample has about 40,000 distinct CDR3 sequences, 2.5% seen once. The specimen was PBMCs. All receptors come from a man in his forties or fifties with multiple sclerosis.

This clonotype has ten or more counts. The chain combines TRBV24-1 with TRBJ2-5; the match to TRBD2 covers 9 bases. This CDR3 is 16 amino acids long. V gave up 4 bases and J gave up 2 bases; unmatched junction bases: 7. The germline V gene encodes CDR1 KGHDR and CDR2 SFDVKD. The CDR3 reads CATSDSRLAVQETQYF. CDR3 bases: TGTGCCACCAGTGACTCTAGACTAGCGGTACAAGAGACCCAGTACTTC.

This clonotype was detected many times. Written as DNA, the CDR3 is TGTGCCAGCAGCTTAGCGCGGGGGCGAGAAGCTTTCTTT. It translates to CASSLARGREAFF. The chain couples TRBV7-2 to TRBJ1-1, with D maybe TRBD1 (6 bases). The CDR3 is 13 amino acids. V lost 0 bases and J 8 bases, leaving 10 bases between the germline ends. Germline CDR1 SGHTA, CDR2 FQGNSA.

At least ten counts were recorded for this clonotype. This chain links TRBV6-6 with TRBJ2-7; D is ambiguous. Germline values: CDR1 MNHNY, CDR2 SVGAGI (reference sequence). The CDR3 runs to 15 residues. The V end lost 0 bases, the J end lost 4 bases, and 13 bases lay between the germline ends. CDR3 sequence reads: CASSYSAGKGYEQYF. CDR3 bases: TGTGCCAGCAGTTACTCGGCCGGTAAAGGGTACGAGCAGTACTTC.

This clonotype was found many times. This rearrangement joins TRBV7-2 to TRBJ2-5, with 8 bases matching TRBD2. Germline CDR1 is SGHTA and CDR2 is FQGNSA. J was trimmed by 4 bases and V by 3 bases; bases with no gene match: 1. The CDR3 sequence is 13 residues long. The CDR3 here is CASSFGGGETQYF. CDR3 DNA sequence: TGTGCCAGCAGCTTCGGGGGGGGAGAGACCCAGTACTTC.

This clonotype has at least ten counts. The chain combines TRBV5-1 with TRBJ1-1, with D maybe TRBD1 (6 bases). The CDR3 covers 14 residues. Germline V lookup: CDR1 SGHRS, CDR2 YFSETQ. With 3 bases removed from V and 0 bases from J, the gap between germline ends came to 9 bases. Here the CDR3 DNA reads TGCGCCAGCAGCTCAGGACAGCTGAACACTGAAGCTTTCTTT. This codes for CASSSGQLNTEAFF.

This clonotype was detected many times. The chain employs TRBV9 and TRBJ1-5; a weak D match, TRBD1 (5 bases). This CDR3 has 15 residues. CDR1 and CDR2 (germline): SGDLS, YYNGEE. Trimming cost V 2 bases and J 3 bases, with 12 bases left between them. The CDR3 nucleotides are TGTGCCAGCAGCGTCGGGACGGTTATCAATCAGCCCCAGCATTTT. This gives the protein CASSVGTVINQPQHF.

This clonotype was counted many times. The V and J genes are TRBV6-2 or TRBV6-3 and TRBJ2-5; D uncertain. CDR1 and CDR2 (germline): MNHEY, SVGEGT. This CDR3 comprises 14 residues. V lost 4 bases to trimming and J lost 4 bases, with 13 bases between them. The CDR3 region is CASSSPQERETQYF. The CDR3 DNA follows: TGTGCCAGCAGTTCCCCCCAAGAGCGAGAGACCCAGTACTTC.

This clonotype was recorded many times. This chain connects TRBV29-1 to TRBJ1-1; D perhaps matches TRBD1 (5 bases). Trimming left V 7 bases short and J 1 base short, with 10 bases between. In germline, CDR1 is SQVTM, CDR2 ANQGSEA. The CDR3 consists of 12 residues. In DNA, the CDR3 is TGCAGCGCCGACGGGACGAACACTGAAGCTTTCTTT. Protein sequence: CSADGTNTEAFF.

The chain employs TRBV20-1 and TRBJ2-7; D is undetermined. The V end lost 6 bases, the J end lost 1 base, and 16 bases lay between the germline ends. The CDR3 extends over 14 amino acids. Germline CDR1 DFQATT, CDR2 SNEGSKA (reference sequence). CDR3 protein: CSARDKSLSYEQYF. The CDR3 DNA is TGCAGTGCCCGCGACAAGTCCCTATCCTACGAGCAGTACTTC.

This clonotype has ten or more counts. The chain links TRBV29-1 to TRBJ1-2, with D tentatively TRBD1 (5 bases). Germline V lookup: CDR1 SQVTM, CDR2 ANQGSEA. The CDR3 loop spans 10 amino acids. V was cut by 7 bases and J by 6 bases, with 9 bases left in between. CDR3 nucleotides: TGCAGCGGCGGGGGGGATGGCTACACCTTC. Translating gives CSGGGDGYTF. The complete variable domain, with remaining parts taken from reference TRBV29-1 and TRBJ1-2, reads SAVISQKPSRDICQRGTSLTIQCQVDSQVTMMFWYRQQPGQSLTLIATANQGSEATYESGFVIDKFPISRPNLTFSTLTVSNMSPEDSSIYLCSGGGDGYTFGSGTRLTVV.

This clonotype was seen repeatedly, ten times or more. CDR3 sequence reads: CASSRTGSNTGELFF. The DNA for the CDR3 is TGTGCCAGCAGTAGGACAGGGTCGAACACCGGGGAGCTGTTTTTT. This chain connects TRBV6-9 to TRBJ2-2, with 8 nucleotides matching TRBD1. The V gene's germline CDR1 is MNHGY and CDR2 SVAAGI. J lost 0 bases, V lost 5 bases, and 2 bases had no gene match. This CDR3 comprises 15 residues.

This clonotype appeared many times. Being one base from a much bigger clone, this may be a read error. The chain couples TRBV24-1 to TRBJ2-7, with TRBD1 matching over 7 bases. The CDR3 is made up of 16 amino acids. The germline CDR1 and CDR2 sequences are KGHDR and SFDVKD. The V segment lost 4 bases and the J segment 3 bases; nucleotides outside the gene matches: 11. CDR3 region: CATSDARQGTIYEQYF. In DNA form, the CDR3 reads TGTGCCACCAGTGACGCACGACAGGGTACCATCTACGAGCAGTACTTC.

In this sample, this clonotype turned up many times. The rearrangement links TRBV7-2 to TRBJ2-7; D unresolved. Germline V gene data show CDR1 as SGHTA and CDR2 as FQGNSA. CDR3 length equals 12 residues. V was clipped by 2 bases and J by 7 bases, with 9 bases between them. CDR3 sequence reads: CASSLYGREQYF. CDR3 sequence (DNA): TGTGCCAGCAGCTTATACGGTAGAGAGCAGTACTTC.

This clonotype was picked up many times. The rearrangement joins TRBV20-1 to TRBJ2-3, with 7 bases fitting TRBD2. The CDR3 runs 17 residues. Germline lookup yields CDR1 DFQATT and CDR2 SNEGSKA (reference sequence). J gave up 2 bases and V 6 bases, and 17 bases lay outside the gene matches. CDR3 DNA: TGCAGTGCCGCCTCTCTAGCGGCAATACCTATCACAGATACGCAGTATTTT. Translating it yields CSAASLAAIPITDTQYF.

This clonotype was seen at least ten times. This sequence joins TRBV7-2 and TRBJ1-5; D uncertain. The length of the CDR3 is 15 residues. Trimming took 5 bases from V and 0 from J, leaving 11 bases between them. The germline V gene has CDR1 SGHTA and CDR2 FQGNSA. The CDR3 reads CASSATGNSNQPQHF. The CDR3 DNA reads TGTGCCAGCAGCGCGACGGGGAATAGCAATCAGCCCCAGCATTTT.

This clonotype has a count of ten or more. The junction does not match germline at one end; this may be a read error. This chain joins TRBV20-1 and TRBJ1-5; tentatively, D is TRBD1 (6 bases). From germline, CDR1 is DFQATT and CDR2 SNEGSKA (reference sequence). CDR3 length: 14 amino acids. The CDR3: CSASIRGSNQPQNF. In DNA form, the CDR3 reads TGCAGTGCTAGTATCAGGGGAAGCAATCAGCCCCAGAATTTT.

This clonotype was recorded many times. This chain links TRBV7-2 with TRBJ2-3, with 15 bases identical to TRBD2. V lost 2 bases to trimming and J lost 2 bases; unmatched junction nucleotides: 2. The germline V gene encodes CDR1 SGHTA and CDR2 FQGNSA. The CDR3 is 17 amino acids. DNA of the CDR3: TGTGCCAGCAGCTTATGGACTAGCGGGGGGGCCACAGATACGCAGTATTTT. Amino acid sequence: CASSLWTSGGATDTQYF.

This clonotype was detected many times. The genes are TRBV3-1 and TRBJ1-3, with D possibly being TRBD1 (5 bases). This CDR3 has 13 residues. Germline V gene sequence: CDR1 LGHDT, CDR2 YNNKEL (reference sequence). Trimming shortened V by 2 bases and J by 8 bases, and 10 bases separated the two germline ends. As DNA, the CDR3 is TGTGCCAGCAGCCAAATGGGGGAGTACACCATATATTTT. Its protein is CASSQMGEYTIYF.

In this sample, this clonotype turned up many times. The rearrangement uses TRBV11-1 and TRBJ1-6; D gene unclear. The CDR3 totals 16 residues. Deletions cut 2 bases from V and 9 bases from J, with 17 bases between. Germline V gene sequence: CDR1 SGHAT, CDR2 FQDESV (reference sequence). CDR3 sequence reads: CASSLIGGPNSSPLHF. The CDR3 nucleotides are TGTGCCAGCAGCTTAATTGGCGGACCAAACAGTTCACCCCTCCACTTT.

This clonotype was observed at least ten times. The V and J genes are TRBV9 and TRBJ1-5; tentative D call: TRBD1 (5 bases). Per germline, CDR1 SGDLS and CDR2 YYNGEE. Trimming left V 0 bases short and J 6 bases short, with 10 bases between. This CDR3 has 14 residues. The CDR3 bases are TGTGCCAGCAGCGTAGGCCTTGGGGGTCAGCCCCAGCATTTT. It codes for CASSVGLGGQPQHF.

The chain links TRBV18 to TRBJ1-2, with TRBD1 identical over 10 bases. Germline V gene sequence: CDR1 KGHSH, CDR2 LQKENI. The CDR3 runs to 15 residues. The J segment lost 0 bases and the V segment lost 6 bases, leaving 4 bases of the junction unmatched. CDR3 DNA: TGTGCCAGCTCCCCTGGACAGGGGGCTAACTATGGCTACACCTTC. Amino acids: CASSPGQGANYGYTF.

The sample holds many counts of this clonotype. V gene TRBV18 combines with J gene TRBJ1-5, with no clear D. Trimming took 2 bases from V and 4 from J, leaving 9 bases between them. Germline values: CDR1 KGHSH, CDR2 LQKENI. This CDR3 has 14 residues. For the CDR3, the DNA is TGTGCCAGCTCACCAATAGGCCCAAATCAGCCCCAGCATTTT. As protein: CASSPIGPNQPQHF.

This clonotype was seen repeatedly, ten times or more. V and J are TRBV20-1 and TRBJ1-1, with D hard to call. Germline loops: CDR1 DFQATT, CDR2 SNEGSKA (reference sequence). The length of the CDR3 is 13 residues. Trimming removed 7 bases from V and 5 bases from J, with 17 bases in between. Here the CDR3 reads CSVPGSRSTEAFF. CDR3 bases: TGCAGTGTTCCAGGATCCAGGTCGACTGAAGCTTTCTTT.

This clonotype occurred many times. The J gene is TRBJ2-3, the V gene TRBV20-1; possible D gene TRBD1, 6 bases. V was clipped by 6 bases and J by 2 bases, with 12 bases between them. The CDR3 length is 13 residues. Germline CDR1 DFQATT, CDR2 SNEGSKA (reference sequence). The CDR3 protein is CSAYQGTTDTQYF. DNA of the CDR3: TGCAGTGCCTATCAGGGGACCACAGATACGCAGTATTTT.

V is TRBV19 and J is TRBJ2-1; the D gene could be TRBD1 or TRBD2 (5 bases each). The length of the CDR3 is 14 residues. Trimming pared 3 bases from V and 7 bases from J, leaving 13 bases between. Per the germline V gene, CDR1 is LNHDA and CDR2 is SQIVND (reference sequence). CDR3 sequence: CASSIGAGPNEQFF. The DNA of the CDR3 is TGTGCCAGTAGTATCGGGGCCGGACCTAATGAGCAGTTCTTC.

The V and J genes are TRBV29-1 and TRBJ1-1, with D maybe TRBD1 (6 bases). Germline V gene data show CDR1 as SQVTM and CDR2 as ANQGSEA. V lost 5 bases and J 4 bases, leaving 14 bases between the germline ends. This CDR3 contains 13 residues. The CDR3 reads CSVRGGKSTEAFF. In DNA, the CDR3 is TGCAGCGTTAGAGGGGGAAAATCCACTGAAGCTTTCTTT. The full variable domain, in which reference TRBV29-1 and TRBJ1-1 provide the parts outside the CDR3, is SAVISQKPSRDICQRGTSLTIQCQVDSQVTMMFWYRQQPGQSLTLIATANQGSEATYESGFVIDKFPISRPNLTFSTLTVSNMSPEDSSIYLCSVRGGKSTEAFFGQGTRLTVV.

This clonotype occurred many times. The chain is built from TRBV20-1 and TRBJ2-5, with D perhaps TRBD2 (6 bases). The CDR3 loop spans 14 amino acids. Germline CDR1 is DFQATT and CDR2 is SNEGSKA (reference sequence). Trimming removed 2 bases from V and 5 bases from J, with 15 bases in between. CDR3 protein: CSARRGSFTETQYF. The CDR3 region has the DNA TGCAGTGCTAGACGGGGGTCATTTACGGAGACCCAGTACTTC.

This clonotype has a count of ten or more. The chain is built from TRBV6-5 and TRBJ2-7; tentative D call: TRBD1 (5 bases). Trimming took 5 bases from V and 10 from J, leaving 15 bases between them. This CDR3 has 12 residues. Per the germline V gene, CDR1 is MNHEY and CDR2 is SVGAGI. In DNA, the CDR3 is TGTGCCAGCAGTAGGGGCAGGGAAGGCCAGTACTTC. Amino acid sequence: CASSRGREGQYF.

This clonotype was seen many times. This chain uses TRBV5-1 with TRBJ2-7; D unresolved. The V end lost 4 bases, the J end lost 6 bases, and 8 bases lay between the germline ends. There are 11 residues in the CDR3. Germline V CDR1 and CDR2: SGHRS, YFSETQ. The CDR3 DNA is TGCGCCAGCAGCCCAAAGGGCGAGCAGTACTTC. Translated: CASSPKGEQYF.

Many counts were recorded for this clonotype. The CDR3 loop reads CAISDGTEQFF. The CDR3 nucleotides read TGTGCCATCAGTGATGGTACGGAGCAGTTCTTC. The J gene is TRBJ2-1, the V gene TRBV10-3; the D is unclear. CDR3 size: 11 residues. Trimming stripped 3 bases from V and 10 bases from J, with 7 bases between. Germline-derived CDR1 and CDR2 are ENHRY and SYGVKD.